This TCR beta chain appears in the sequencing data of a study of blood T cells in healthy people across ages. The overall study: Template switching captured about one barcoded beta molecule per two T cells.

A second PCR, run for roughly 6 to 11 cycles, used a sample-barcoded 5' primer plus a J-beta primer mix. In TCRdb, the 5' RACE reads were re-called with MiXCR into one record per CDR3 protein. Here the sample spans about a million distinct CDR3 sequences, roughly 50% being singletons. Germline CDR1 and CDR2: LGHNA and YSLEER. V gave up 2 bases and J gave up 6 bases, with 12 bases separating them. The length of the CDR3 is 14 residues. The chain employs TRBV4-3 and TRBJ2-3; D gene unclear. Material: blood. This sequence originates from a woman between 55 and 75 years old in good health. The CDR3 DNA reads as TGCGCCAGCAGCCAAAAGGATCTGTTGGATACGCAGTATTTT. Translating it yields CASSQKDLLDTQYF.